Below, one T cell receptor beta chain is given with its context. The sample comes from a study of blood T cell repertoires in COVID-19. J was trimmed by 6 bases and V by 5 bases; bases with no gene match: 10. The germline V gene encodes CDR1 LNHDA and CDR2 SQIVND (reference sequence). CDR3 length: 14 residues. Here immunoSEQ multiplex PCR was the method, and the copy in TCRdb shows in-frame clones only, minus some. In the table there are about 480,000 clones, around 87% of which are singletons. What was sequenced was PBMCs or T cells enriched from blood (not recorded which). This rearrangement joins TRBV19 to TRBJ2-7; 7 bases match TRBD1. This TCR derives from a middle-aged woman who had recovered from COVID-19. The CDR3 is CASSPRQGGREQYF. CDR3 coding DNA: TGTGCCAGTAGTCCTCGACAGGGCGGGCGCGAGCAGTACTTC.